What follows are 11 T cell receptor beta chains derived from one specimen sequenced in a study of beta chain features in type 1 diabetes. General observations from the study: TCRB CDR3 length was moderately but significantly reduced in all four CD4+ subsets of Type 1 diabetes patients.

TCRB transcripts that were expressed got sequenced, as all of the isolated RNA had been reverse transcribed. Some clones are missing from TCRdb's copy, which holds only in-frame ones; the method was immunoSEQ multiplex PCR. This table holds around 250,000 clones, around 14% found once. Their target antigens are unknown. The specimen sequenced was naive CD4+ T cells from blood. These receptors came from a man aged 30 to 45 with type 1 diabetes.

This clone was counted a few times. The chain combines TRBV5-1 with TRBJ2-7; weak D call: TRBD2 (5 bases). The CDR3 is made up of 13 amino acids. From germline, CDR1 is SGHRS and CDR2 YFSETQ. V gave up 2 bases and J gave up 6 bases, with 12 bases separating them. The CDR3 here is CASSFDGMGEQYF. CDR3 sequence (DNA): TGCGCCAGCAGCTTTGACGGGATGGGCGAGCAGTACTTC.

The rearrangement uses TRBV6-6 and TRBJ1-1; a possible D gene is TRBD1 (6 bases). Deletions cut 1 base from V and 3 bases from J, with 12 bases between. Per germline, CDR1 MNHNY and CDR2 SVGAGI (reference sequence). The CDR3 contains 15 residues. The DNA for the CDR3 is TGTGCCAGCAGTTACTTGGCAGGGGCGTACACTGAAGCTTTCTTT. It encodes CASSYLAGAYTEAFF.

The chain has TRBV6-1 and TRBJ2-7, with 7 bases fitting TRBD1. The germline V gene has CDR1 MNHNS and CDR2 SASEGT. The V segment lost 1 base and the J segment 2 bases; nucleotides outside the gene matches: 11. This CDR3 spans 17 amino acids. This CDR3 reads CASSEGLFGTAPYEQYF. The DNA of the CDR3 is TGTGCCAGCAGTGAAGGGCTTTTTGGGACAGCTCCCTACGAGCAGTACTTC.

The chain uses TRBV6-5 and TRBJ1-2, with TRBD1 identical over 9 bases. The CDR3 has 15 residues. The germline gives CDR1 MNHEY, CDR2 SVGAGI. V trimming: 6 bases; J trimming: 6 bases; junction bases outside the gene matches: 11. The CDR3 nucleotides read TGTGCCAGCAGGGTTGACCCCCGGGACAGGGATGGCTACACCTTC. Its translation: CASRVDPRDRDGYTF.

This clone has at least ten counts. The chain has TRBV4-1 and TRBJ2-1, with 10 positions matching TRBD2. The CDR3 consists of 15 residues. In germline, CDR1 is MGHRA, CDR2 YSYEKL. The trim removed 2 bases at V and 8 bases at J, leaving 6 bases unmatched. The CDR3 DNA sequence: TGCGCCAGCAGCCAAAGGACTAGCGGCAATGATGAGCAGTTCTTC. Its protein is CASSQRTSGNDEQFF.

This clone was observed a few times. This chain connects TRBV25-1 to TRBJ2-1; D possibly corresponds to TRBD1 (8 bases). The germline gives CDR1 MGHDK, CDR2 SYGVNS. Trimming removed 7 bases at V and 9 bases at J, with 16 bases between. The CDR3 extends over 13 amino acids. The CDR3 DNA reads as TGTGCCAGCACCTCGGACAGGGAGGGTGAGCAGTTCTTC. Translated: CASTSDREGEQFF. The variable domain in full, completed from reference TRBV25-1 and TRBJ2-1, reads EADIYQTPRYLVIGTGKKITLECSQTMGHDKMYWYQQDPGMELHLIHYSYGVNSTEKGDLSSESTVSRIRTEHFPLTLESARPSHTSQYLCASTSDREGEQFFGPGTRLTVL.

This clone has more than one count but fewer than ten. The rearrangement links TRBV5-1 to TRBJ1-1; D gene uncertain. The ends were cut back, 5 bases at V and 1 base at J, with 15 bases in the middle. Germline CDR1 SGHRS, CDR2 YFSETQ. The CDR3 is made up of 15 amino acids. CDR3 in amino acids: CASSTNPHGNTEAFF. The CDR3 DNA follows: TGCGCCAGCAGTACCAATCCACATGGGAACACTGAAGCTTTCTTT. The full variable domain, in which reference TRBV5-1 and TRBJ1-1 provide the parts outside the CDR3, is KAGVTQTPRYLIKTRGQQVTLSCSPISGHRSVSWYQQTPGQGLQFLFEYFSETQRNKGNFPGRFSGRQFSNSRSEMNVSTLELGDSALYLCASSTNPHGNTEAFFGQGTRLTVV.

The V gene is TRBV9, the J gene TRBJ1-6; D possibly corresponds to TRBD1 (5 bases). The germline V gene has CDR1 SGDLS and CDR2 YYNGEE. The CDR3 consists of 12 residues. V was shortened by 6 bases and J by 10 bases, with 11 bases between the two germline ends. In nucleotides, the CDR3 is TGTGCCAGCACCAGGGAGGGCTCACCCCTCCACTTT. It translates to CASTREGSPLHF.

V gene TRBV11-3 combines with J gene TRBJ2-2; TRBD2 is a possible D gene (7 bases). The CDR3 is 15 residues long. Germline CDR1 and CDR2: SGHNT and YENEEA. The germline V and J ends were trimmed by 7 bases and 3 bases, with 15 bases remaining between them. CDR3 sequence reads: CASKGGDRDTGELFF. CDR3 DNA: TGTGCCAGCAAAGGGGGGGACCGGGACACCGGGGAGCTGTTTTTT.

The table lists this clone with a few counts. The chain has TRBV7-2 and TRBJ1-1; 10 positions agree with TRBD1. V dropped 5 bases and J dropped 5; count of bases not matched to a gene: 5. The germline gives CDR1 SGHTA, CDR2 FQGNSA. CDR3 length: 14 residues. The CDR3 region has the DNA TGTGCCAGCAGCGCGACAGGGGGCGGAACTGAAGCTTTCTTT. Its translation is CASSATGGGTEAFF.

A few counts support this clone. The chain joins TRBV28 to TRBJ1-1; D unclear. This CDR3 is built from 14 residues. V lost 3 bases, J lost 2 bases, and 10 bases lay in between. The germline gives CDR1 MDHEN, CDR2 SYDVKM. CDR3 residues: CASSFWALNTEAFF. The CDR3 DNA reads TGTGCCAGCAGTTTTTGGGCCTTAAACACTGAAGCTTTCTTT.